These T cell receptor beta chains were read from a single sample in a study of control samples from healthy donors and cancer patients. Using immunoSEQ multiplex PCR, the repertoire was profiled, and TCRdb retains in-frame clones only, with some absent. The sample holds roughly 88,000 clones; 80% to 95% are singletons and the top ten take roughly 0.9%. Sequencing was carried out using blood. The source is a woman under 40 in good health. The CDR3 runs from the conserved cysteine through the conserved F or W. D genes are given only for firm matches. The size field is filled for only some rows; it gives once, few, many or a size class.

clone_size	d_call	v_call	j_call	cdr3_nt	cdr3_aa
NA	NA	TRBV5-8	TRBJ1-2	TGTGCCAGCAGCTTGGTAGTCGTTGTCGGCTACACCTTC	CASSLVVVVGYTF
NA	TRBD2	TRBV5-1	TRBJ2-3	TGCGCCAGCAGCTTTTCCCGGGGGGTCAACACAGATACGCAGTATTTT	CASSFSRGVNTDTQYF
NA	NA	TRBV28	TRBJ2-1	TGTGCCACCACCCCAGGGGGGGCCCAGGGCTCCTACAATGAGCAGTTCTTC	CATTPGGAQGSYNEQFF
NA	TRBD1	TRBV5-6	TRBJ1-4	TGTGCCAGCAGCTTGGGCAGGGGGCGGATTAATGAAAAACTGTTTTTT	CASSLGRGRINEKLFF
NA	NA	TRBV7-9	TRBJ1-1	TGTGCCAGCAGCTTGACGGTGAACACTGAAGCTTTCTTT	CASSLTVNTEAFF
NA	TRBD1	TRBV18	TRBJ1-4	TGTGCCAGCTCACCACTGCCGACAGGGCTCAATGAAAAACTGTTTTTT	CASSPLPTGLNEKLFF
NA	NA	TRBV5-1	TRBJ2-1	TGCGCCAGCAGCCCGAGAGGGGGGGTGGGATACAATGAGCAGTTCTTC	CASSPRGGVGYNEQFF
NA	NA	TRBV4-1	TRBJ2-1	TGCGCCAGCAGCCGTCAGGCCTCGCTTCCACAGTTCTTC	CASSRQASLPQFF
NA	NA	TRBV15	TRBJ1-1	TGTGCCACCAGCCGCGAGAAGGGGCTTAACACTGAAGCTTTCTTT	CATSREKGLNTEAFF
NA	NA	TRBV29-1	TRBJ1-1	TGCAGCGTTGAGAGGGGGGATGACACTGAAGCTTTCTTT	CSVERGDDTEAFF
NA	TRBD2	TRBV5-1	TRBJ2-3	TGCGCCAGCAGCTTGGATGCGGGAGGACCCACAGATACGCAGTATTTT	CASSLDAGGPTDTQYF
NA	NA	TRBV5-1	TRBJ1-6	TGCGCCAGCAGCTTGGGACAGCCGAATTCACCCCTCCACTTT	CASSLGQPNSPLHF
NA	NA	TRBV6-5	TRBJ1-4	TGTGCCAGCAGTTCCTCGGGGGACGTCAGAGAAAAACTGTTTTTT	CASSSSGDVREKLFF
NA	NA	TRBV29-1	TRBJ1-1	TGCAGCGTTGGTAGGACGGCGGGTATGAACACTGAAGCTTTCTTT	CSVGRTAGMNTEAFF
NA	NA	TRBV6-5	TRBJ1-1	TGTGCCAGCAGTTACCGGGGACAGAACACTGAAGCTTTCTTT	CASSYRGQNTEAFF
NA	NA	TRBV29-1	TRBJ1-2	TGCAGCGCTACTCCGGGGGCTAACTATGGCTACACCTTC	CSATPGANYGYTF
NA	NA	TRBV10-1	TRBJ1-1	TGCGCCAGCAGTGAAGGGGTCTTCACTGAAGCTTTCTTT	CASSEGVFTEAFF
NA	TRBD1	TRBV19	TRBJ2-1	TGTGCCGTCAGAGGGGGCGGGTTGAGCTCCTACAATGAGCAGTTCTTC	CAVRGGGLSSYNEQFF
NA	NA	TRBV7-3	TRBJ2-3	TGTGCCAGCAGCCTCCGGGACCAATTAGATACGCAGTATTTT	CASSLRDQLDTQYF
NA	NA	TRBV10-3	TRBJ1-1	TGTGCCATTGGAAGGGGCACTGAAGCTTTCTTT	CAIGRGTEAFF
NA	NA	TRBV7-9	TRBJ1-5	TGTGCCAGCAGCTTACAACAGCCCCAGCATTTT	CASSLQQPQHF
NA	NA	TRBV24-1	TRBJ2-1	TGTGCCACCAGTGCGGGGTTCCCCTACAATGAGCAGTTCTTC	CATSAGFPYNEQFF
NA	NA	TRBV5-1	TRBJ2-3	TGCGCCAGCAGCTTATCCGGACTCGGGGATACGCAGTATTTT	CASSLSGLGDTQYF
NA	NA	TRBV6-5	TRBJ2-1	TGTGCCAGCAATCTGCCTGGTATCCCCTACAATGAGCAGTTCTTC	CASNLPGIPYNEQFF
NA	TRBD1	TRBV28	TRBJ1-4	TGTGCCAGCGACCGACAGGGAAGTGAAAAACTGTTTTTT	CASDRQGSEKLFF
NA	NA	TRBV19	TRBJ1-2	TGTGCCAGTAGTATAGCCCTTGTCACCCGAGGCTACACCTTC	CASSIALVTRGYTF
NA	TRBD1	TRBV19	TRBJ2-7	TGTGCCAGTAGTATAGCAGGGGGCAGGCCTCGCGAGCAGTACTTC	CASSIAGGRPREQYF
once	NA	TRBV6-5	TRBJ1-2	TGTGCCAGCAGTTACTCGATCGGGGGGGATGTCTATGGCTACACCTTC	CASSYSIGGDVYGYTF
NA	NA	TRBV18	TRBJ1-1	TGTGCCAGCTTTCCACGCCCTACAGTGAACACTGAAGCTTTCTTT	CASFPRPTVNTEAFF
NA	NA	TRBV9	TRBJ1-2	TGTGCCAGCAGCGCCGGAGGGACACGATTGATCTATGGCTACACCTTC	CASSAGGTRLIYGYTF
NA	NA	TRBV7-9	TRBJ1-1	TGTGCCAGCACCAGCAGGGGAAAGAACACTGAAGCTTTCTTT	CASTSRGKNTEAFF
NA	TRBD1	TRBV24-1	TRBJ2-1	TGTGCCACCAGTGATTCCCGCGGCGGGACAGGGGGCGCAATGAGCTCCTACAATGAGCAGTTCTTC	CATSDSRGGTGGAMSSYNEQFF
NA	NA	TRBV5-1	TRBJ1-6	TGCGCCAGCCGAGGGGAAAGGGGAGCTTCACCCCTCCACTTT	CASRGERGASPLHF
NA	TRBD1	TRBV2	TRBJ2-1	TGTGCCAGCGTCAGACAGGGGGCGGGAGTAAATGAGCAGTTCTTC	CASVRQGAGVNEQFF
once	NA	TRBV3-1/TRBV3-2	TRBJ2-3	TGTGCCAGCAGCCCATCCAGGGTCCCAGATACGCAGTATTTT	CASSPSRVPDTQYF
NA	TRBD2	TRBV6-5	TRBJ2-7	TGTGCCAGCACCCTCCACGGGGGGTACGAGCAGTACTTC	CASTLHGGYEQYF
NA	NA	TRBV4-1	TRBJ2-5	TGCGCCAGCAGCGCCGGACTTACAGATTACCAAGAGACCCAGTACTTC	CASSAGLTDYQETQYF
NA	TRBD1	TRBV28	TRBJ1-5	TGTGCCAGCAATTCACGACAGGGTGGGAATCAGCCCCAGCATTTT	CASNSRQGGNQPQHF
NA	NA	TRBV10-1	TRBJ1-5	TGCGCCAGCAGTGATGGGGACTTCAATCAGCCCCAGCATTTT	CASSDGDFNQPQHF
NA	NA	TRBV6-5	TRBJ1-2	TGTGCCAGCAGCACGTCGGGACAAGGCTATGGCTACACCTTC	CASSTSGQGYGYTF
NA	NA	TRBV10-3	TRBJ1-1	TGTGCCATCAGGGAGGGACACAACACTGAAGCTTTCTTT	CAIREGHNTEAFF
NA	TRBD2	TRBV10-3	TRBJ2-1	TGTGCCATCAGTGACGGACTAGCGGGAGACAATGAGCAGTTCTTC	CAISDGLAGDNEQFF
NA	TRBD1	TRBV6-5	TRBJ1-1	TGTGCCAGCAGTTGGGGGACAGTGAACACTGAAGCTTTCTTT	CASSWGTVNTEAFF
NA	NA	TRBV18	TRBJ1-2	TGTGCCAGCTCACCGGGCCAGGACAATGGCTACACCTTC	CASSPGQDNGYTF
NA	NA	TRBV27	TRBJ1-1	TGTGCCAGCAGTTTATCGAAGGCCGGGAGGACTGAAGCTTTCTTT	CASSLSKAGRTEAFF
NA	TRBD1	TRBV19	TRBJ1-4	TGTGCCAGTAGTATCCGGGACAGGGGGCTGTCAACTAATGAAAAACTGTTTTTT	CASSIRDRGLSTNEKLFF
NA	NA	TRBV20-1	TRBJ2-3	TGCAGTGCTAGTAGGGACACCTACACAGATACGCAGTATTTT	CSASRDTYTDTQYF
NA	TRBD2	TRBV6-5	TRBJ2-5	TGTGCCAGCAGTTACACTAGGACTAGCGGGGGTGAGACCCAGTACTTC	CASSYTRTSGGETQYF
once	NA	TRBV30	TRBJ2-3	TGTGCCTGGAGTCCGGACTTAGTGTCTGATACGCAGTATTTT	CAWSPDLVSDTQYF